Sequencing of this T cell receptor (beta chain) was carried out in a study of T cell clones after liver transplantation (dated 2019 in TCRdb). Study-wide context: The samples were obtained from ITN030ST, a randomized trial that attempted immunosuppression withdrawal within 2 years after liver transplantation. After a pre-transplant mixed lymphocyte reaction, TCRbeta sequencing was used to pinpoint donor-reactive T cell clones, which were subsequently tracked in post-transplant blood. Third party-reactive TCRbeta sequences from pre-transplant MLRs were also identified as an antigen-independent comparator for donor-reactive sequences. Three of the eight recipients were HCV-positive; the others were transplanted for non-autoimmune, non-viral indications. Subjects received no induction therapy and standard immunosuppression until randomization at 12-24 months post-transplant. Tolerance was defined as complete withdrawal of immunosuppression for at least one year without a rise in liver enzymes beyond twice the upper limit of normal. Blood samples were collected pre-transplant, then pre-randomization ahead of withdrawal, and finally post-randomization once withdrawal had either been completed or failed. The studied cohort comprised 8 liver transplant recipients, 3 classified as tolerant and 5 as non-tolerant. Study-wide findings and limitations: The conclusions were considered preliminary, being limited by small, heterogeneous patient numbers and non-standardized post-transplant time points. Donor-reactive sequences decreased more than third party-reactive sequences, which suggests partial antigen-specific deletion that was not related to withdrawal success. When repertoire turnover was taken into account, detection of donor-reactive sequences was significantly reduced in 7 of 8 subjects for CD4 and in 8 of 8 subjects for CD8. Because allograft tissue specimens were not available, migration of donor-reactive T cells into the graft, rather than deletion, may have occurred. In 5 of 8 subjects, circulating donor-reactive CD4 TCRbeta sequences decreased significantly after transplant, regardless of tolerance or HCV status. Low numbers of available donor cells limited the measurable donor-reactive repertoire in two subjects.

Thawed unstimulated PBMCs were stained for CD3, CD4 and CD8 and FACS-sorted into CD3+CD4+ and CD3+CD8+ populations. Each of the 8 studied subjects was randomized to immunosuppression withdrawal. The Qiagen DNeasy Blood and Tissue Kit was used for isolation of genomic DNA. Remarks on this clone: No antigen is known for it. It has no much larger one-base neighbor in the sample; base qualities were not kept.

High-throughput TCRbeta CDR3 sequencing of frozen genomic DNA was performed by immunoSEQ, including PCR amplification, mapping, bias correction and internal controls. In the original analysis: Only productive rearrangements were retained, with each unique TCRbeta sequence defined by its CDR3 nucleotide sequence together with its V and J gene. A sequence counted as donor-reactive only if the sequence showed at least 5-fold expansion in CFSE-low cells compared with unstimulated pre-transplant cells and had a frequency of at least 0.01%. Minimum frequency thresholds were set for each subject based on the unstimulated sample with the lowest template count, ensuring at least 90% detection power. Jensen-Shannon divergence between the top 1000 TCRbeta sequences post- versus pre-transplant served as the measure of repertoire turnover. Changes in detection of donor-reactive sequences were tested with two-sided Fisher's exact tests. TCRdb's version of the immuneACCESS table is confined to in-frame rearrangements and falls short of the full clone set. An unresolved V gene accounts for under half of the shortfall where checked; the remainder is of unknown origin. For V, J and clone size, that table is used; D and trimming come from the DNA. This sample is represented by tens of thousands of clones; 80% to 85% of them were singletons. Approximately 0.47% of the sample is held by the ten biggest clonotypes.

The CDR3 measures 15 amino acids from cysteine to phenylalanine. Just CDR3 DNA is preserved here, 45 bases in frame from base 1. V is clipped by 1 base and J by 5 bases, and the sequence between their germline boundaries is 15 bases long. The CDR1 and CDR2 encoded by the germline V gene are SGHVS and FNYEAQ. The chain uses TRBV7-6 and TRBJ2-7; matching of 5 bases hints at TRBD1 as the D gene. This specimen consisted of CD4+ T cells from blood, obtained 45 to 46 months after liver transplant. This clonotype originated in a human patient who received a liver transplant. Following a transplant, some T cells may be graft donor cells, not patient cells. The DNA sequence is as follows: TGTGCCAGCAGCTTAGTTGCAGGGTCAAACAACGAGCAGTACTTC. This encodes CASSLVAGSNNEQYF. Beyond the CDR3, the reference TRBV7-6 and TRBJ2-7 genes provide the residues; the full variable domain reads: GAGVSQSPRYKVTKRGQDVALRCDPISGHVSLYWYRQALGQGPEFLTYFNYEAQQDKSGLPNDRFSAERPEGSISTLTIQRTEQRDSAMYRCASSLVAGSNNEQYFGPGTRLTVT.